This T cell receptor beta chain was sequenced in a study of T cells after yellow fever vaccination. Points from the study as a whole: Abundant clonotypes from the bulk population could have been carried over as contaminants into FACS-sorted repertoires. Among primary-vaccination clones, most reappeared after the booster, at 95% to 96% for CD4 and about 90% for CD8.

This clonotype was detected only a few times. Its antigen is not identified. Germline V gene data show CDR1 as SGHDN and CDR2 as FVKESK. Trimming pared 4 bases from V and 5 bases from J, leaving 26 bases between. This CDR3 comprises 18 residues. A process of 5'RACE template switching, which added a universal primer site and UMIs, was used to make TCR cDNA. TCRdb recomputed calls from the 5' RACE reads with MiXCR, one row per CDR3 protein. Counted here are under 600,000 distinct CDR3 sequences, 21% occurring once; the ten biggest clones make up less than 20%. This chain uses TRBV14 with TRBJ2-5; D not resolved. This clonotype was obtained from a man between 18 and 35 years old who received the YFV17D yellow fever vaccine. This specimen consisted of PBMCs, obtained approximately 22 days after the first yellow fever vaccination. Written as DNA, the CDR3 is TGTGCCAGCAGCCCCGAGAACCGGGCCACGAGGTTCCCGGAGACCCAGTACTTC. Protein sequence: CASSPENRATRFPETQYF.